The next 11 T cell receptor beta chains were all read from a single sample in a study of blood T cell repertoires in COVID-19. The assay was immunoSEQ multiplex PCR, and TCRdb's table has in-frame clones only and misses some. The profile covers some 170,000 clones, with roughly 80% appearing a single time and about 8.4% taken by the ten largest. The sequenced sample consisted of peripheral blood. The receptor set was obtained from a woman between 65 and 79 years old with acute or convalescent COVID-19.

J is TRBJ2-7 and V is TRBV28, with D possibly matching TRBD1 (5 bases). Germline values: CDR1 MDHEN, CDR2 SYDVKM. This CDR3 is built from 13 residues. Trimming shortened V by 5 bases and J by 1 base, and 9 bases separated the two germline ends. CDR3 in DNA: TGTGCCAGCAGTCCCGGACATTCCTACGAGCAGTACTTC. Protein sequence: CASSPGHSYEQYF. Together with reference TRBV28 and TRBJ2-7, the CDR3 gives the full variable domain: DVKVTQSSRYLVKRTGEKVFLECVQDMDHENMFWYRQDPGLGLRLIYFSYDVKMKEKGDIPEGYSVSREKKERFSLILESASTNQTSMYLCASSPGHSYEQYFGPGTRLTVT.

The sample holds a few counts of this clone. This chain joins TRBV29-1 and TRBJ1-2; D is possibly TRBD1 (6 bases). Germline CDR1 reads SQVTM; CDR2 reads ANQGSEA. Trimming stripped 2 bases from V and 4 bases from J, with 14 bases between. The CDR3 is 14 residues long. CDR3 in DNA: TGCAGCGTTGAAAATGTTCAGGGGACCTATGGCTACACCTTC. Its protein product is CSVENVQGTYGYTF.

This clone was seen more than once but under ten times. The rearrangement uses TRBV28 and TRBJ1-2; 9 bases line up with TRBD1. Per the germline V gene, CDR1 is MDHEN and CDR2 is SYDVKM. J gave up 4 bases and V 5 bases, and 11 bases lay outside the gene matches. This CDR3 is 16 amino acids long. The CDR3 reads CASSTTLQGAAYGYTF. In DNA, the CDR3 is TGTGCCAGCAGTACAACCCTACAGGGGGCTGCCTATGGCTACACCTTC.

CDR3 in DNA: TGTGCCAGTAGTATACAGCTAGCGGGGGCGACCTACAATGAGCAGTTCTTC. Its translation is CASSIQLAGATYNEQFF. J is TRBJ2-1 and V is TRBV19, with 10 nucleotides matching TRBD2. Trimming took 2 bases from V and 2 from J; bases not matched to a gene: 6. This CDR3 region has 17 residues. Germline-derived CDR1 and CDR2 are LNHDA and SQIVND (reference sequence).

This clone is a singleton in its sample. The chain joins TRBV24-1 to TRBJ1-5; TRBD1 might be the D (5 bases). V was shortened by 4 bases and J by 5 bases, with 11 bases between the two germline ends. Looked up from germline, CDR1 is KGHDR and CDR2 is SFDVKD. This CDR3 is 14 amino acids long. Here the CDR3 DNA reads TGTGCCACCAGTGAAAACAGGCCCCATCAGCCCCAGCATTTT. Protein sequence: CATSENRPHQPQHF.

The V call is TRBV4-1, the J call TRBJ1-4, with 8 bases that match TRBD1. Trimming removed 4 bases from V and 7 bases from J; junction bases left unmatched: 11. CDR3 length: 16 residues. Per the germline V gene, CDR1 is MGHRA and CDR2 is YSYEKL. CDR3 bases: TGCGCCAGCAGCCGCTCCAGGGGGCGCTTAGGTGAAAAACTGTTTTTT. Protein: CASSRSRGRLGEKLFF.

The CDR3 region is CASSALNYGYTF. The CDR3, as DNA: TGTGCCAGCAGCGCGCTCAACTATGGCTACACCTTC. J is TRBJ1-2 and V is TRBV7-2; D gene unclear. This CDR3 has 12 amino acids. Germline assignment: CDR1 SGHTA and CDR2 FQGNSA. Trimming removed 5 bases at V and 2 bases at J, with 6 bases between.

The V call is TRBV5-4, the J call TRBJ1-1, with no clear D. The germline V gene encodes CDR1 SGHNT and CDR2 YYREEE (reference sequence). The CDR3 length is 13 residues. The V end lost 5 bases, the J end lost 4 bases, and 12 bases lay between the germline ends. The CDR3 protein is CASRPPGSTEAFF. CDR3 nucleotide sequence: TGTGCCAGCAGGCCTCCGGGGAGCACTGAAGCTTTCTTT.

The chain employs TRBV19 and TRBJ1-1; D uncertain. The V end lost 5 bases, the J end lost 3 bases, and 16 bases lay between the germline ends. Germline lookup yields CDR1 LNHDA and CDR2 SQIVND (reference sequence). This CDR3 has 15 amino acids. This CDR3 reads CASSPLTRMDTEAFF. The CDR3, as DNA: TGTGCCAGTAGTCCCTTGACAAGGATGGACACTGAAGCTTTCTTT.

V usage is TRBV27 and J usage is TRBJ2-7; the D is unclear. Looked up from germline, CDR1 is MNHEY and CDR2 is SMNVEV (reference sequence). The CDR3 totals 13 residues. Trimming took off 3 bases at V and 1 base at J, with 7 bases between the two ends. The chain's CDR3 is CASSFQVSYEQYF. The CDR3 bases are TGTGCCAGCAGTTTCCAGGTATCCTACGAGCAGTACTTC.

A word on this clone: The germline gene is not matched at one end of the junction; a read error may be the cause. This chain uses TRBV28 with TRBJ2-7; 9 bases are a match to TRBD1. Germline CDR1 MDHEN, CDR2 SYDVKM. This CDR3 is built from 13 residues. CDR3: CASSFRGQGKLTF. CDR3 sequence (DNA): TGTGCCAGCAGTTTCCGAGGACAGGGGAAGTTAACCTTC.